This passage covers 25 T cell receptor beta chains from one sample sequenced in a study of blood T cell repertoires in COVID-19. Some clones are missing from TCRdb's copy, which holds only in-frame ones; the method was immunoSEQ multiplex PCR. The data show approximately 170,000 clones, approximately 80% seen once. Sequencing was performed on PBMCs or T cells enriched from blood (not recorded which). These TCRs come from a woman aged 45-65 years who had recovered from COVID-19.

This clone was found a few times. The V and J genes are TRBV9 and TRBJ1-1; 7 positions match TRBD1. The germline CDR1 and CDR2 sequences are SGDLS and YYNGEE. The J segment lost 1 base and the V segment lost 4 bases, leaving 10 bases of the junction unmatched. This CDR3 spans 16 amino acids. The CDR3 region is CASSPKPDRANTEAFF. As DNA, the CDR3 is TGTGCCAGCAGCCCAAAGCCCGACAGGGCGAACACTGAAGCTTTCTTT.

V usage is TRBV27 and J usage is TRBJ2-5; 9 nucleotides agree with TRBD2. J lost 5 bases, V lost 8 bases, and 9 bases had no gene match. From germline, CDR1 is MNHEY and CDR2 SMNVEV (reference sequence). The CDR3 contains 14 residues. The CDR3 loop reads CASGNSGSLETQYF. CDR3 DNA: TGTGCCAGCGGAAATAGCGGGAGTTTGGAGACCCAGTACTTC.

V usage is TRBV6-5 and J usage is TRBJ1-4, with no clear D. With 0 bases removed from V and 1 base from J, the gap between germline ends came to 9 bases. Germline V gene data show CDR1 as MNHEY and CDR2 as SVGAGI. The CDR3 is made up of 16 amino acids. DNA for the CDR3: TGTGCCAGCAGTTACTCGATTGGCAGAACTAATGAAAAACTGTTTTTT. Translation gives CASSYSIGRTNEKLFF.

The count of this clone is one. V gene TRBV5-4 combines with J gene TRBJ2-3; 10 nucleotides align to TRBD1. CDR3 length equals 15 residues. Germline values: CDR1 SGHNT, CDR2 YYREEE (reference sequence). V lost 3 bases to trimming and J lost 3 bases; unmatched junction nucleotides: 4. In DNA, the CDR3 is TGTGCCAGCAGCTCGGGACAGGGGAGTACAGATACGCAGTATTTT. Amino acids: CASSSGQGSTDTQYF.

The CDR3 region has the DNA TGTGCCAGCAGCTTAGATATCCGGGATGAGCAGTTCTTC. Translation: CASSLDIRDEQFF. The V and J genes are TRBV7-2 and TRBJ2-1; no clear D. This CDR3 spans 13 amino acids. V gave up 1 base and J gave up 8 bases, with 9 bases separating them. Germline CDR1 is SGHTA and CDR2 is FQGNSA.

The chain carries TRBV3-1 (or the pseudogene TRBV3-2) and TRBJ2-7; 11 bases map to TRBD2. The CDR3 contains 16 residues. The ends lost 0 bases at V and 8 bases at J; junction bases unmatched: 9. The germline V gene encodes CDR1 LGHDT and CDR2 YNNKEL (reference sequence). The CDR3 spells CASSQDLTSGGSKQYF. For the CDR3, the DNA is TGTGCCAGCAGCCAAGATCTAACTAGCGGGGGTTCTAAGCAGTACTTC.

J is TRBJ2-3 and V is TRBV7-2, with 8 positions matching TRBD2. There are 16 residues in the CDR3. Germline V gene data show CDR1 as SGHTA and CDR2 as FQGNSA. Trimming removed 1 base from V and 1 base from J; junction bases left unmatched: 4. The CDR3 loop is CASSLVPGGGTDTQYF. DNA of the CDR3: TGTGCCAGCAGCTTAGTACCGGGAGGGGGCACAGATACGCAGTATTTT.

This chain links TRBV19 with TRBJ2-3, with TRBD1 matching 10 bases. Germline CDR1 and CDR2: LNHDA and SQIVND (reference sequence). The CDR3 contains 16 residues. V lost 7 bases and J lost 0; bases outside the gene matches: 7. In DNA, the CDR3 is TGTGCCAGTAACCAAGGGGGACAGGGGAGCACAGATACGCAGTATTTT. This translates into CASNQGGQGSTDTQYF.

The chain joins TRBV7-8 to TRBJ2-1, with 11 positions matching TRBD2. Unmatched junction bases numbered 12, after V lost 4 bases and J lost 7 bases. This CDR3 is 17 amino acids long. CDR1 and CDR2 from the germline V gene are SGHVS and FQNEAQ. The CDR3 region has the DNA TGTGCCAGCAGCTCGTTAGCGGGAGGGCCCAAGGGGAATGAGCAGTTCTTC. Its protein product is CASSSLAGGPKGNEQFF.

The rearrangement joins TRBV6-5 to TRBJ2-2; D is possibly TRBD1 (6 bases). This CDR3 contains 14 residues. Germline V gene sequence: CDR1 MNHEY, CDR2 SVGAGI. With 5 bases removed from V and 6 bases from J, the gap between germline ends came to 13 bases. Written as DNA, the CDR3 is TGTGCCAGCAGTCAAACAGGGAAATCCGGGGAGCTGTTTTTT. Residues: CASSQTGKSGELFF.

This chain uses TRBV9 with TRBJ1-5; D unresolved. There are 14 residues in the CDR3. Germline-derived CDR1 and CDR2 are SGDLS and YYNGEE. The ends were cut back, 3 bases at V and 6 bases at J, with 13 bases in the middle. The CDR3 DNA reads TGTGCCAGCAGCGGGGCTTACCGAAGTCAGCCCCAGCATTTT. It encodes CASSGAYRSQPQHF.

The chain recombines TRBV13 with TRBJ1-2; D is possibly TRBD1 (5 bases). The CDR3 contains 12 residues. Germline CDR1 reads PRHDT; CDR2 reads FYEKMQ (reference sequence). The germline V and J ends were trimmed by 3 bases and 8 bases, with 10 bases remaining between them. The CDR3 DNA is TGTGCCAGCAGCTTGACAGATATCGGCTACACCTTC. This codes for CASSLTDIGYTF.

The J gene is TRBJ2-2, the V gene TRBV2; D call uncertain. V was clipped by 6 bases and J by 0 bases, with 8 bases between them. From germline, CDR1 is SNHLY and CDR2 FYNNEI. The CDR3 runs to 14 residues. Here the CDR3 DNA reads TGTGCCAGCAGGGGCAGAACGAACACCGGGGAGCTGTTTTTT. Its translation is CASRGRTNTGELFF.

The chain employs TRBV5-4 and TRBJ1-2, with D perhaps TRBD1 (6 bases). The V end lost 0 bases, the J end lost 4 bases, and 13 bases lay between the germline ends. Germline V gene sequence: CDR1 SGHNT, CDR2 YYREEE (reference sequence). The length of the CDR3 is 15 residues. CDR3 nucleotides: TGTGCCAGCAGCTTGGACCGGCCCAGGGGCTATGGCTACACCTTC. It translates to CASSLDRPRGYGYTF.

The chain has TRBV4-2 and TRBJ2-7; TRBD2 agrees at 7 bases. CDR3 size: 15 residues. In germline, CDR1 is LGHNA, CDR2 YNFKEQ. V lost 1 base to trimming and J lost 2 bases; unmatched junction nucleotides: 5. This CDR3 reads CASSQGGGGPYEQYF. The CDR3 DNA follows: TGTGCCAGCAGCCAAGGCGGCGGGGGACCCTACGAGCAGTACTTC.

This clone appeared a few times. The chain is built from TRBV10-1 and TRBJ2-7; possible D gene TRBD1, 5 bases. CDR1 and CDR2 (germline): WNHNN, SYGVQD (reference sequence). V dropped 2 bases and J dropped 6 bases, with 8 bases sitting between them. The CDR3 covers 12 residues. The CDR3: CASSERGAEQYF. The CDR3 coding sequence is TGCGCCAGCAGTGAGAGGGGCGCCGAGCAGTACTTC.

The chain recombines TRBV5-1 with TRBJ2-5, with D possibly TRBD1 on 5 matching bases. Germline V lookup: CDR1 SGHRS, CDR2 YFSETQ. V was shortened by 2 bases and J by 3 bases, with 11 bases between the two germline ends. This CDR3 has 14 amino acids. CDR3 nucleotide sequence: TGCGCCAGCAGCTTTGGGGCGGCGAAAGAGACCCAGTACTTC. Encoded protein: CASSFGAAKETQYF.

Comment on this clone: This CDR3 fails to terminate in the conserved phenylalanine or tryptophan, so it likely reflects a read error. The limits of the CDR3 on the DNA are not certain, so only TCRdb's listed CDR3 is given. The chain is built from TRBV25-1 and TRBJ2-3; TRBD2, the table's D call, lacks a check against the DNA. The CDR3 length is 13 residues, termini included. Germline CDR1 MGHDK, CDR2 SYGVNS. The CDR3 protein is CASRAPSGGPRRY.

The chain links TRBV12-3 or TRBV12-4 to TRBJ1-1; D remains unclear. The CDR3 runs to 13 residues. Trimming removed 7 bases from V and 1 base from J, with 10 bases in between. The CDR3 sequence is CASILSTNTEAFF. In DNA, the CDR3 is TGTGCCAGCATCCTGAGCACGAACACTGAAGCTTTCTTT.

This clone was seen a few times. This sequence joins TRBV16 and TRBJ1-1; 10 positions agree with TRBD1. V trimming: 2 bases; J trimming: 4 bases; junction bases outside the gene matches: 4. The CDR3 extends over 15 amino acids. Looked up from germline, CDR1 is KGHSY and CDR2 is FQNENV. CDR3 in DNA: TGTGCCAGCAGCCAAACCGGGACAGGGGTCACTGAAGCTTTCTTT. This codes for CASSQTGTGVTEAFF.

The V and J genes are TRBV7-2 and TRBJ1-1; tentative D call: TRBD1 (5 bases). In germline, CDR1 is SGHTA, CDR2 FQGNSA. The ends were cut back, 5 bases at V and 7 bases at J, with 14 bases in the middle. The length of the CDR3 is 13 residues. Written as DNA, the CDR3 is TGTGCCAGCAGCCGTGGGACTAGGCGTGAAGCTTTCTTT. Its translation is CASSRGTRREAFF.

The chain joins TRBV24-1 to TRBJ1-3, with D possibly being TRBD1 (5 bases). V was clipped by 1 base and J by 7 bases, with 16 bases between them. CDR1 is KGHDR, CDR2 SFDVKD, per germline. CDR3 length: 16 residues. This CDR3 is CATSDFPGDLRNTIYF. CDR3 in DNA: TGTGCCACCAGTGATTTCCCGGGGGACCTGAGGAACACCATATATTTT.

The V and J genes are TRBV3-1 (or the pseudogene TRBV3-2) and TRBJ2-1; D is perhaps TRBD2 (7 bases). The CDR3 covers 14 residues. Germline V lookup: CDR1 LGHDT, CDR2 YNNKEL (reference sequence). Trimming removed 2 bases at V and 7 bases at J, with 12 bases between. CDR3 sequence reads: CASSQRGRVNEQFF. In nucleotides, the CDR3 is TGTGCCAGCAGCCAAAGGGGGAGGGTAAATGAGCAGTTCTTC.

This clone came up once. The rearrangement uses TRBV5-1 and TRBJ1-4, with D possibly being TRBD1 (6 bases). CDR3 size: 14 residues. Germline CDR1 SGHRS, CDR2 YFSETQ. The germline V and J ends were trimmed by 2 bases and 4 bases, with 9 bases remaining between them. For the CDR3, the DNA is TGCGCCAGCAGCTTACAGGGTTATAATGAAAAACTGTTTTTT. The encoded protein is CASSLQGYNEKLFF.

V gene TRBV6-5 combines with J gene TRBJ1-1; D uncertain. The CDR3 totals 13 residues. Germline-derived CDR1 and CDR2 are MNHEY and SVGAGI. The V gene lost 2 bases and the J gene lost 1 base, with 5 bases spanning the gap. CDR3 protein: CASSYLRNTEAFF. CDR3 nucleotides: TGTGCCAGCAGTTACCTCAGGAACACTGAAGCTTTCTTT.